This TCR beta chain was observed in a study of blood T cell repertoires in COVID-19. Looking at the study overall: T cells, B-cell-depleted T cells, or PBMCs supplied cDNA or gDNA.

Authors' analysis steps: From reference gene primer amplification, estimates of nucleated cell counts were derived. Data came from immunoSEQ multiplex PCR; TCRdb stores just in-frame clones and leaves some out. V and J calls and clone size are as listed in that table; D and trimming were resolved from the DNA. The sample lists 200,000 to 250,000 clones, around nine tenths seen once, with about 14% in the top ten. Germline CDR1 reads SNHLY; CDR2 reads FYNNEI. V was clipped by 2 bases and J by 4 bases, with 7 bases between them. This CDR3 contains 13 residues. This study enrolled people aged roughly 18 to 89 from roughly 24 US geographic areas.

The origin of this receptor is a woman aged 45-65 years with acute COVID-19. Material for sequencing was PBMCs or T cells enriched from blood (not recorded which). The chain joins TRBV2 to TRBJ2-3, with a weak D call TRBD2 (5 bases). The CDR3 region has the DNA TGTGCCAGCAGTGAACTAGCCCCAGATACGCAGTATTTT. The encoded protein is CASSELAPDTQYF.